This paragraph reports one T cell receptor beta chain. Its specificity is unknown. Using viral peptide pools, the ViraFEST assay grew out antigen-specific CD4+ T cells prior to sequencing. It was after approximately 10 days of culture that CD4+ T cells were isolated. PBMC cultures contained over 1.5 million cells per well, about 10 IU/ml IL-2 and about 9.7 ug/ml peptides. This sample is part of a study of vaccination effects on CD4 cells after COVID-19. Study-level findings and limits: Clones induced by infection and by vaccine showed marked clonal contraction late after vaccination. In the study, convalescent patients were few, and early post-infection timepoints were absent.

The CDR3 spans 12 residues. In germline, CDR1 is SNHLY, CDR2 FYNNEI. V was cut by 8 bases and J by 3 bases, with 7 bases left in between. Assay used: immunoSEQ multiplex PCR; TCRdb lists only in-frame clones, some missing. Of roughly 76,000 clones listed, about 70% are singletons. The TCR originated in a human donor who received a COVID-19 vaccine. The V gene is TRBV2, the J gene TRBJ2-2; D uncertain. Sample: CD4+ T cells from PBMCs cultured with HCoV-229E spike peptides, taken before COVID-19 vaccination. The CDR3 nucleotides are TGTGCCAGCTGGGCGGACACCGGGGAGCTGTTTTTT. It specifies CASWADTGELFF.